The clone carrying this T cell receptor (beta chain) was seen at least ten times. An equimolar mix of two oligonucleotides served as the beta constant-region primer for TRBC1 and TRBC2. Ligated cDNA was amplified by four rounds of PCR with nested alpha and beta constant-region primers and SP2. An oligonucleotide with the SP2 primer and a 12-nucleotide UMI was ligated to the cDNA 3' end. TCRdb re-derived calls from the UMI-ligation and nested PCR reads in MiXCR, one entry per CDR3 protein. The sample records 20,000 to 25,000 distinct CDR3 sequences, around 10% being singletons. The CDR3 runs to 16 residues. The germline CDR1 and CDR2 sequences are MGHRA and YSYEKL. V lost 4 bases and J 0 bases, leaving 13 bases between the germline ends. These data originate in a study of naive and memory T cell subsets.

Input material: central memory CD8+ T cells from blood. The clonotype originates from a human donor in good health. The V and J genes are TRBV4-1 and TRBJ2-1; D remains ambiguous. Written as DNA, the CDR3 is TGCGCCAGCAGCCCACTTACTACGAGCTCCTACAATGAGCAGTTCTTC. This translates into CASSPLTTSSYNEQFF.